These 23 T cell receptor beta chains came from one sample sequenced in a study of cytomegalovirus exposure and HLA in healthy donors. Amplification used 60 Vbeta primers and 13 Jbeta primers. Repertoires were generated with immunoSEQ multiplex PCR, while TCRdb's copy carries only in-frame clones and drops some. This table has some 190,000 clones, 81% appearing once. Sample: PBMCs. The origin of the receptors is a man between 18 and 29 years old in good health and CMV-seronegative.

The chain carries TRBV2 and TRBJ2-7, with D possibly TRBD1 on 6 matching bases. V was trimmed by 3 bases and J by 4 bases, leaving 13 bases between them. Germline V gene data show CDR1 as SNHLY and CDR2 as FYNNEI. The CDR3 extends over 14 amino acids. CDR3 amino acids: CASSDSGQVYEQYF. DNA for the CDR3: TGTGCCAGCAGTGATTCGGGACAAGTATACGAGCAGTACTTC.

V and J are TRBV29-1 and TRBJ2-1, with TRBD2 matching over 12 bases. With V trimmed by 0 bases and J by 9 bases, 15 bases remained unmatched. Looked up from germline, CDR1 is SQVTM and CDR2 is ANQGSEA. The CDR3 is made up of 18 amino acids. The CDR3 region is CSVEDRRETSGGFGEQFF. In DNA form, the CDR3 reads TGCAGCGTTGAAGATAGGCGGGAGACTAGCGGGGGTTTCGGTGAGCAGTTCTTC.

This chain uses TRBV4-3 with TRBJ2-7, with 7 positions matching TRBD1. CDR1 and CDR2 from the germline V gene are LGHNA and YSLEER. The length of the CDR3 is 16 residues. Trimming at V came to 0 bases and at J to 3 bases, leaving 8 bases not matched to a gene. This CDR3 is CASSQDVGTASYEQYF. As DNA, the CDR3 is TGCGCCAGCAGCCAAGATGTTGGGACAGCGAGCTACGAGCAGTACTTC.

The gene calls are TRBV2 and TRBJ2-5, with 12 bases lining up with TRBD1. The germline CDR1 and CDR2 sequences are SNHLY and FYNNEI. Unmatched junction bases numbered 5, after V lost 7 bases and J lost 5 bases. This CDR3 contains 14 residues. This CDR3 is CASKGDRGLETQYF. In DNA form, the CDR3 reads TGTGCCAGCAAGGGGGACAGGGGGCTGGAGACCCAGTACTTC.

This rearrangement joins TRBV5-4 to TRBJ2-1, with D perhaps TRBD1 (5 bases). Trimming removed 0 bases at V and 1 base at J, with 14 bases between. Germline lookup yields CDR1 SGHNT and CDR2 YYREEE (reference sequence). The CDR3 runs 17 residues. The CDR3 loop reads CASSLEGVTASYNEQFF. The CDR3 bases are TGTGCCAGCAGCTTGGAGGGTGTGACAGCGTCCTACAATGAGCAGTTCTTC.

The V call is TRBV11-2, the J call TRBJ2-3, with 11 bases identical to TRBD2. CDR3 length equals 16 residues. Germline trimming cut 5 bases from V and 5 bases from J; bases unmatched to any gene: 9. Germline CDR1 and CDR2: SGHAT and FQNNGV. CDR3 residues: CASSPHLAGGKDTQYF. Written as DNA, the CDR3 is TGTGCCAGCAGCCCCCACCTAGCGGGGGGAAAAGATACGCAGTATTTT.

The rearrangement uses TRBV27 and TRBJ2-1, with TRBD2 as a possible D gene (5 bases). The CDR3 has 14 residues. Per germline, CDR1 MNHEY and CDR2 SMNVEV (reference sequence). V lost 1 base to trimming and J lost 5 bases, with 9 bases between them. CDR3 in DNA: TGTGCCAGCAGTTTATTGGACTGGAACAATGAGCAGTTCTTC. Translation: CASSLLDWNNEQFF.

The chain employs TRBV5-5 and TRBJ2-6; TRBD1 matches at 9 bases. Trimming cost V 2 bases and J 1 base; bases outside gene matches: 4. The CDR3 covers 17 residues. CDR1 SGHKS and CDR2 YYEKEE come from the germline V gene (reference sequence). CDR3 nucleotide sequence: TGTGCCAGCAGCTTATGGACAGGGGTATCTGGGGCCAACGTCCTGACTTTC. It yields the protein CASSLWTGVSGANVLTF.

This clone was observed a handful of times. The gene calls are TRBV27 and TRBJ1-1, with TRBD1 matching 7 bases. Trimming removed 7 bases from V and 4 bases from J; junction bases left unmatched: 9. Per germline, CDR1 MNHEY and CDR2 SMNVEV (reference sequence). CDR3 length: 14 residues. CDR3 sequence: CASTSYRGGTEAFF. The CDR3 DNA sequence: TGTGCCAGCACCTCATACAGGGGCGGCACTGAAGCTTTCTTT.

The J gene is TRBJ1-1, the V gene TRBV10-3; 8 positions agree with TRBD1. The germline gives CDR1 ENHRY, CDR2 SYGVKD. The CDR3 consists of 13 residues. V trimming: 6 bases; J trimming: 3 bases; junction bases outside the gene matches: 3. The CDR3 reads CAIRDRADTEAFF. The CDR3 coding sequence is TGTGCCATCAGGGACAGGGCGGACACTGAAGCTTTCTTT.

J is TRBJ2-1 and V is TRBV9; a possible D gene is TRBD2 (7 bases). This CDR3 region has 18 residues. The V and J ends lost 0 bases and 4 bases respectively, with 20 bases between them. Germline CDR1 SGDLS, CDR2 YYNGEE. The chain's CDR3 is CASSVGGASGRSYNEQFF. The DNA of the CDR3 is TGTGCCAGCAGCGTAGGGGGGGCTAGCGGAAGGAGTTACAATGAGCAGTTCTTC.

This chain connects TRBV2 to TRBJ2-7; tentatively, D is TRBD1 (6 bases). Trimming removed 4 bases at V and 3 bases at J, with 7 bases between. CDR3 length: 12 amino acids. Germline V gene lookup returns CDR1 SNHLY and CDR2 FYNNEI. The CDR3 protein is CASSAQGYEQYF. CDR3 coding DNA: TGTGCCAGCAGTGCACAGGGCTACGAGCAGTACTTC.

The chain joins TRBV9 to TRBJ2-2; 8 bases map to TRBD1. The germline CDR1 and CDR2 sequences are SGDLS and YYNGEE. The CDR3 runs 22 residues. V was clipped by 0 bases and J by 2 bases; unmatched bases: 21. CDR3 residues: CASSVAPHLRFSGTGNTGELFF. The CDR3 bases are TGTGCCAGCAGCGTAGCTCCCCACCTCAGGTTCTCCGGGACAGGAAACACCGGGGAGCTGTTTTTT.

This clone occurred a few times. The chain uses TRBV7-6 and TRBJ2-3, with 7 nucleotides matching TRBD1. The germline gives CDR1 SGHVS, CDR2 FNYEAQ. Unmatched junction bases numbered 5, after V lost 1 base and J lost 4 bases. The CDR3 covers 15 residues. The CDR3 region has the DNA TGTGCCAGCAGCTTAGGACAGGGTCGGTCAGATACGCAGTATTTT. Encoded protein: CASSLGQGRSDTQYF.

The V call is TRBV2, the J call TRBJ1-1, with 9 bases matching TRBD1. The junction had 14 bases not matched to a gene; V was cut back by 7 bases and J by 8 bases. The length of the CDR3 is 15 residues. The germline gives CDR1 SNHLY, CDR2 FYNNEI. The CDR3 bases are TGTGCCAGCACTCAAAACAGGGGGCGTCTGGGGGAAGCTTTCTTT. Encoded protein: CASTQNRGRLGEAFF.

The chain employs TRBV7-2 and TRBJ1-1, with 7 bases lining up with TRBD1. Looked up from germline, CDR1 is SGHTA and CDR2 is FQGNSA. This CDR3 is built from 14 residues. The ends lost 5 bases at V and 8 bases at J; junction bases unmatched: 11. CDR3 DNA: TGTGCCAGCAGCCCCAATCCCGACAGGGCAGAAGCTTTCTTT. Translating gives CASSPNPDRAEAFF.

The rearrangement joins TRBV6-1 to TRBJ2-5; 8 bases map to TRBD1. The CDR3 has 16 residues. Germline V gives CDR1 MNHNS, CDR2 SASEGT. With V trimmed by 4 bases and J by 5 bases, 12 bases remained unmatched. The CDR3: CASSALEGRGRETQYF. The CDR3 nucleotides read TGTGCCAGCAGTGCCCTCGAGGGCAGGGGGCGCGAGACCCAGTACTTC.

V is TRBV2 and J is TRBJ2-5, with 8 bases identical to TRBD2. Losses at the gene ends were 2 bases for V and 7 bases for J; bases not matched to a gene: 9. Germline values: CDR1 SNHLY, CDR2 FYNNEI. The CDR3 length is 15 residues. CDR3 nucleotide sequence: TGTGCCAGCAGTGAACGGGGGGGCCAGATGGGGACCCAGTACTTC. Translating gives CASSERGGQMGTQYF.

The V and J genes are TRBV28 and TRBJ1-1, with a tentative D call TRBD1 (6 bases). Germline V gene sequence: CDR1 MDHEN, CDR2 SYDVKM. There are 15 residues in the CDR3. The V and J ends lost 4 bases and 4 bases respectively, with 16 bases between them. The CDR3 DNA is TGTGCCAGCAGTTCAGTAGGGGGGGAGGGCACTGAAGCTTTCTTT. Its protein is CASSSVGGEGTEAFF.

This rearrangement joins TRBV15 to TRBJ2-3, with TRBD1 matching over 9 bases. CDR1 and CDR2 (germline): LNHNV, YYDKDF (reference sequence). The ends lost 0 bases at V and 5 bases at J; junction bases unmatched: 6. The CDR3 runs 16 residues. The CDR3 sequence is CATSREPGQGKDTQYF. The CDR3 coding sequence is TGTGCCACCAGCAGAGAACCGGGACAGGGTAAAGATACGCAGTATTTT.

The V and J genes are TRBV21-1 and TRBJ2-2; the D call of TRBD1 is as the table states it, not checked on the DNA. TRBV21-1 has pseudogene status. The CDR3 totals 13 residues. This CDR3 reads CASSKTGPGELFF. In DNA form, the CDR3 reads TGTGCCAGCAGCAAAACAGGGCCCGGGGAGCTGTTTTTT.

The chain employs TRBV7-2 and TRBJ1-1; a weak D match, TRBD1 (5 bases). CDR1 SGHTA and CDR2 FQGNSA come from the germline V gene. CDR3 length equals 20 residues. Trimming shortened V by 0 bases and J by 0 bases, and 23 bases separated the two germline ends. The CDR3 region has the DNA TGTGCCAGCAGCTTAGCCGGGGGGGTTTTTGGAGTAAACATGAACACTGAAGCTTTCTTT. As protein: CASSLAGGVFGVNMNTEAFF.

V and J are TRBV6-6 and TRBJ2-5; TRBD1 might be the D (6 bases). The V and J ends lost 8 bases and 5 bases respectively, with 15 bases between them. The CDR3 loop spans 13 amino acids. Germline loops: CDR1 MNHNY, CDR2 SVGAGI (reference sequence). As DNA, the CDR3 is TGTGCCAGCGGTCGGACAGTCGGGGAGACCCAGTACTTC. It is translated as CASGRTVGETQYF.